These 11 T cell receptor beta chains share one sample of origin, sequenced in a study of radiotherapy plus CTLA-4 blockade in lung cancer. Generated by immunoSEQ multiplex PCR, the TCRdb table keeps only in-frame clones and is missing some. The data show 45,000 to 75,000 clones, around four fifths seen once. The source was peripheral blood, collected from a patient treated with radiotherapy plus ipilimumab. Source of these receptors: a human donor with non-small cell lung cancer who had a partial response to radiotherapy plus ipilimumab.

The V and J genes are TRBV19 and TRBJ2-7, with 9 bases fitting TRBD1. CDR3 size: 13 residues. The junction had 2 bases not matched to a gene; V was cut back by 6 bases and J by 2 bases. The V gene's germline CDR1 is LNHDA and CDR2 SQIVND (reference sequence). The CDR3 DNA is TGTGCCAGTAGGGGGACAGGGCCCTACGAGCAGTACTTC. It translates to CASRGTGPYEQYF. Full variable domain (remainder filled in from reference TRBV19 and TRBJ2-7): DGGITQSPKYLFRKEGQNVTLSCEQNLNHDAMYWYRQDPGQGLRLIYYSQIVNDFQKGDIAEGYSVSREKKESFPLTVTSAQKNPTAFYLCASRGTGPYEQYFGPGTRLTVT.

The CDR3 is CASSVRGNTEAFF. CDR3 nucleotide sequence: TGCGCCAGCAGCGTCAGGGGGAACACTGAAGCTTTCTTT. The chain couples TRBV5-1 to TRBJ1-1, with a possible D match to TRBD1 (6 bases). Germline CDR1 reads SGHRS; CDR2 reads YFSETQ. CDR3 length: 13 amino acids. Trimming cost V 4 bases and J 1 base, with 8 bases left between them.

This clone was seen a few times. The chain joins TRBV9 to TRBJ2-1; 7 nucleotides agree with TRBD2. Germline V gene lookup returns CDR1 SGDLS and CDR2 YYNGEE. The CDR3 loop spans 14 amino acids. Trimming took 4 bases from V and 6 from J; bases not matched to a gene: 7. CDR3 DNA sequence: TGTGCCAGCAGCCGAACTAGCGTCGGCAATGAGCAGTTCTTC. It codes for CASSRTSVGNEQFF.

V usage is TRBV7-9 and J usage is TRBJ2-3; 10 bases align to TRBD2. The CDR3 has 18 amino acids. Unmatched junction bases numbered 15, after V lost 6 bases and J lost 3 bases. The germline CDR1 and CDR2 sequences are SEHNR and FQNEAQ (reference sequence). DNA of the CDR3: TGTGCCAGCAGGCTACTAGCGGGGTCTTCCAGGGGTACAGATACGCAGTATTTT. It translates to CASRLLAGSSRGTDTQYF.

The chain combines TRBV2 with TRBJ1-1, with a weak D call TRBD1 (5 bases). The CDR3 contains 13 residues. The V gene's germline CDR1 is SNHLY and CDR2 FYNNEI. V lost 1 base to trimming and J lost 6 bases, with 9 bases between them. CDR3 region: CASSEGQGPEAFF. In nucleotides, the CDR3 is TGTGCCAGCAGTGAAGGGCAGGGCCCTGAAGCTTTCTTT.

The chain has TRBV6-4 and TRBJ1-2; 8 nucleotides match TRBD1. Losses at the gene ends were 4 bases for V and 0 bases for J; bases not matched to a gene: 7. The CDR3 consists of 16 residues. CDR1 and CDR2 from the germline V gene are MRHNA and SNTAGT. The CDR3 region is CASSASMGQANYGYTF. The DNA for the CDR3 is TGTGCCAGCAGTGCCTCGATGGGACAGGCTAACTATGGCTACACCTTC.

The chain uses TRBV6-1 and TRBJ2-1; perhaps TRBD2 as D (5 bases). Germline CDR1 is MNHNS and CDR2 is SASEGT. V was clipped by 7 bases and J by 10 bases, with 11 bases between them. The CDR3 has 11 residues. CDR3 in DNA: TGTGCCAGCAACGGGGTTGTGGAGCAGTTCTTC. This sequence encodes CASNGVVEQFF.

The rearrangement joins TRBV29-1 to TRBJ2-7; the D gene is possibly TRBD1 (5 bases). Deletions cut 4 bases from V and 1 base from J, with 11 bases between. CDR3 length: 13 residues. Germline lookup yields CDR1 SQVTM and CDR2 ANQGSEA. The CDR3 spells CSVVVRGSYEQYF. The CDR3 nucleotides read TGCAGCGTTGTGGTTAGGGGTTCCTACGAGCAGTACTTC.

The gene calls are TRBV6-1 and TRBJ1-1, with D tentatively TRBD1 (6 bases). This CDR3 spans 15 amino acids. Deletions cut 4 bases from V and 1 base from J, with 13 bases between. Germline CDR1 MNHNS, CDR2 SASEGT. CDR3 sequence reads: CASSARDKSNTEAFF. The CDR3 coding sequence is TGTGCCAGCAGTGCCCGGGACAAATCGAACACTGAAGCTTTCTTT.

The chain couples TRBV19 to TRBJ1-2, with 12 bases matching TRBD1. Per germline, CDR1 LNHDA and CDR2 SQIVND (reference sequence). The CDR3 totals 17 residues. V lost 6 bases to trimming and J lost 2 bases; unmatched junction nucleotides: 10. CDR3 nucleotide sequence: TGTGCCAGTAGCAATCCGGGACAGGGGGCCGGAAACTATGGCTACACCTTC. The encoded protein is CASSNPGQGAGNYGYTF.

V usage is TRBV7-2 and J usage is TRBJ2-3, with 8 bases identical to TRBD2. The germline V gene encodes CDR1 SGHTA and CDR2 FQGNSA. V lost 2 bases and J lost 6; bases outside the gene matches: 10. The CDR3 is made up of 16 amino acids. The CDR3 coding sequence is TGTGCCAGCAGCTTATTGGGTAGCGGGGTTATTGATACGCAGTATTTT. The encoded protein is CASSLLGSGVIDTQYF.